The rows below give T cell receptor beta chains drawn from one sample of a study of shared T cell receptors in the human thymus. Data came from immunoSEQ multiplex PCR; TCRdb stores just in-frame clones and leaves some out. The table has about 610,000 clones, roughly 90% seen once; the top ten hold 0.0095% to 0.011%. A further study also used this sample, focusing on human thymus T cells.

Material: thymocytes. These receptors originate from a boy under two years old with a congenital heart defect. CDR3s include the opening cysteine and the closing phenylalanine or tryptophan.

cdr3_aa j_call v_call
CASSHRDKVPDTQYF TRBJ2-3 TRBV18
CAWSRDSHNEAFF TRBJ1-1 TRBV30
CASRNHQGYEQYF - TRBV19
CASSQDAPCPRLAVYYEQYF TRBJ2-7 TRBV4-1
CASSESQIYGYTF TRBJ1-2 TRBV2
CASSPDEEGNTEAFF TRBJ1-1 TRBV6-5
CASSQDAQSTQYF TRBJ2-3 TRBV4-1
CASSPRTRLYEQYF TRBJ2-7 TRBV11-2
CASTSGTDEKLFF TRBJ1-4 TRBV19
CASRTGGLAERKGLSSYEQYF TRBJ2-7 TRBV28
CASSQKAGGPYEQYF TRBJ2-7 TRBV4-2
CASSLNPGTSGTLPYEQYF TRBJ2-7 TRBV28
CASSLRLAGGQETQYF TRBJ2-5 TRBV11-2
CAWSVSSGETQYF TRBJ2-5 TRBV30
CASSDYFRRTGAYEQYF TRBJ2-7 TRBV6-1
CASSPPGGGRAYEQYF TRBJ2-7 TRBV7-9
CASSEAGWPQYF TRBJ2-5 TRBV2
CASSGRKGSTDTQYF TRBJ2-3 TRBV11-3
CASSFHMDFYYEQYF TRBJ2-7 TRBV11-2
CASSLSGTGSAYEQYF TRBJ2-7 TRBV14
CASSRTGTGF TRBJ2-3 TRBV5-8
CAWSQRQVHEQYF TRBJ2-7 TRBV30
CASTNWSGRRRETREGSSYEQYF TRBJ2-7 TRBV5-1
CASSPSPLADSYNEQFF TRBJ2-1 TRBV5-1
CASSPQALAGRKDEQYF TRBJ2-7 TRBV18
CASSLSLAQDPYEQYF TRBJ2-7 TRBV7-2
CASSGPLAGGTYNEQFF TRBJ2-1 TRBV2
CASSQVTPGLAGGADTQYF TRBJ2-3 TRBV4-2
CASSSQGWEKLFF TRBJ1-4 TRBV27
CASKGGRSPYEQYF TRBJ2-7 TRBV21-1
CASCIAGRFDEQFF TRBJ2-1 TRBV19
CASSLQPGTSTYEQYF TRBJ2-7 TRBV7-9
CASSLAQGTDTQYF TRBJ2-3 TRBV13
CASAFTDRVISNTEAFF TRBJ1-1 TRBV12-5
CASSSRTGHQETQYF TRBJ2-5 TRBV27